The 21 T cell receptor beta chains listed next were all sequenced from one sample in a study of blood T cell repertoires in COVID-19. TCRdb keeps only in-frame clones here, not all; method: immunoSEQ multiplex PCR. The sample carries about 250,000 clones, 80% to 90% recorded once. Sequenced material: PBMCs or T cells enriched from blood (not recorded which). The receptor set was obtained from a man aged 18 to 29 who had recovered from COVID-19.

The gene calls are TRBV15 and TRBJ2-3, with D possibly matching TRBD2 (6 bases). CDR3 length equals 16 residues. V lost 1 base and J 3 bases, leaving 14 bases between the germline ends. Germline CDR1 is LNHNV and CDR2 is YYDKDF (reference sequence). The CDR3: CATSRGLAWRTDTQYF. In nucleotides, the CDR3 is TGTGCCACCAGCAGAGGGCTAGCGTGGAGGACAGATACGCAGTATTTT.

The chain employs TRBV19 and TRBJ1-1; 10 bases are a match to TRBD1. In germline, CDR1 is LNHDA, CDR2 SQIVND (reference sequence). This CDR3 comprises 12 residues. V dropped 8 bases and J dropped 4; count of bases not matched to a gene: 1. The CDR3, as DNA: TGTGCCAGTTGGACAGGGGGCACTGAAGCTTTCTTT. This codes for CASWTGGTEAFF.

In the case of this clone: The sample has other DNA sequences that encode this CDR3 too. The V call is TRBV19, the J call TRBJ2-1; the D gene is possibly TRBD2 (6 bases). The CDR3 runs to 14 residues. CDR1 is LNHDA and CDR2 is SQIVND in the germline V gene (reference sequence). Trimming removed 3 bases from V and 1 base from J, with 7 bases in between. CDR3 loop: CASSIGTSYNEQFF. As DNA, the CDR3 is TGTGCCAGTAGTATCGGGACTTCCTACAATGAGCAGTTCTTC.

The sample holds one count of this clone. CDR3: CASSRSSPGRRETQYF. CDR3 DNA sequence: TGTGCCAGCAGCCGATCCTCCCCAGGGAGGCGTGAGACCCAGTACTTC. The chain is built from TRBV7-8 and TRBJ2-5; possible D gene TRBD2, 6 bases. The CDR3 has 16 amino acids. Looked up from germline, CDR1 is SGHVS and CDR2 is FQNEAQ. V lost 5 bases and J 5 bases, leaving 21 bases between the germline ends.

The chain employs TRBV24-1 and TRBJ1-2; D gene uncertain. V lost 2 bases, J lost 5 bases, and 8 bases lay in between. The CDR3 consists of 13 residues. Germline V gene lookup returns CDR1 KGHDR and CDR2 SFDVKD. CDR3 residues: CATSDSTGYGYTF. CDR3 coding DNA: TGTGCCACCAGTGATTCTACGGGGTATGGCTACACCTTC.

The rearrangement uses TRBV6-5 and TRBJ2-1, with TRBD2 matching over 10 bases. This CDR3 comprises 15 residues. The germline CDR1 and CDR2 sequences are MNHEY and SVGAGI. The V gene end was trimmed by 7 bases and the J gene end by 6 bases; junction bases not matched to a gene: 9. CDR3 nucleotide sequence: TGTGCCAGCAACCGAGCGGGAGGGAGTGGCAATGAGCAGTTCTTC. Translation gives CASNRAGGSGNEQFF.

This clone was counted only a few times. Other nucleotide sequences from this sample produce the same CDR3. V and J are TRBV29-1 and TRBJ2-7, with TRBD2 matching over 8 bases. The germline gives CDR1 SQVTM, CDR2 ANQGSEA. The CDR3 totals 12 residues. With V trimmed by 6 bases and J by 2 bases, 3 bases remained unmatched. CDR3 in amino acids: CSVGSGTYEQYF. CDR3 DNA sequence: TGCAGCGTCGGTAGCGGGACCTACGAGCAGTACTTC.

The rearrangement joins TRBV7-2 to TRBJ1-2; 8 nucleotides match TRBD1. Germline V CDR1 and CDR2: SGHTA, FQGNSA. V was clipped by 4 bases and J by 7 bases; unmatched bases: 5. The CDR3 covers 13 residues. CDR3 nucleotide sequence: TGTGCCAGCAGCTCTCGGGACAGGACTGGCTACACCTTC. Protein sequence: CASSSRDRTGYTF.

The chain uses TRBV30 and TRBJ2-7; 9 bases agree with TRBD1. Germline V gene lookup returns CDR1 GTSNPN and CDR2 SVGIG (reference sequence). V dropped 2 bases and J dropped 5; count of bases not matched to a gene: 7. The CDR3 is 14 residues long. CDR3 sequence: CAWSSGTGFNEQYF. The CDR3 nucleotides read TGTGCCTGGAGTTCAGGGACAGGGTTCAACGAGCAGTACTTC.

This chain connects TRBV27 to TRBJ1-1, with 7 bases fitting TRBD1. Germline V lookup: CDR1 MNHEY, CDR2 SMNVEV (reference sequence). The CDR3 totals 13 residues. J gave up 8 bases and V 6 bases, and 9 bases lay outside the gene matches. CDR3 bases: TGTGCCAGCAGCCTAGTGGACAGGTGGGAAGCTTTCTTT. Translating gives CASSLVDRWEAFF.

A note on this clone: Different DNA sequences within this sample yield the same CDR3. The chain employs TRBV5-1 and TRBJ2-2; D uncertain. The V gene's germline CDR1 is SGHRS and CDR2 YFSETQ. Trimming cost V 0 bases and J 0 bases, with 3 bases left between them. The CDR3 contains 14 residues. The CDR3 nucleotides read TGCGCCAGCAGCTTGGGAGCGAACACCGGGGAGCTGTTTTTT. This sequence encodes CASSLGANTGELFF.

The CDR3: CASHSDTSTGELFF. The DNA for the CDR3 is TGTGCCAGCCATTCGGACACCTCCACCGGGGAGCTGTTTTTT. The chain has TRBV6-5 and TRBJ2-2; a weak D match, TRBD1 (5 bases). Germline V gives CDR1 MNHEY, CDR2 SVGAGI. CDR3 size: 14 residues. V was pared by 8 bases and J by 4 bases, with 14 bases between.

This chain uses TRBV10-1 with TRBJ2-7, with D maybe TRBD1 (5 bases). The CDR3 length is 14 residues. Trimming cost V 3 bases and J 3 bases, with 12 bases left between them. Germline V lookup: CDR1 WNHNN, CDR2 SYGVQD (reference sequence). CDR3 sequence: CASSEQAGRYEQYF. CDR3 coding DNA: TGCGCCAGCAGTGAACAGGCAGGCCGCTACGAGCAGTACTTC.

The chain couples TRBV5-1 to TRBJ2-2; no definite D call. Germline lookup yields CDR1 SGHRS and CDR2 YFSETQ. V shed 0 bases and J shed 5 bases, with 8 bases lying between them. The CDR3 runs 14 residues. The chain's CDR3 is CASSLASPTGELFF. CDR3 bases: TGCGCCAGCAGCTTGGCTTCCCCGACCGGGGAGCTGTTTTTT.

The chain joins TRBV5-6 to TRBJ2-4, with D perhaps TRBD1 (5 bases). CDR1 SGHDT and CDR2 YYEEEE come from the germline V gene. V was trimmed by 1 base and J by 0 bases, leaving 14 bases between them. This CDR3 spans 17 amino acids. CDR3 coding DNA: TGTGCCAGCAGCTTGTTGGGCAGGACACTAGCCAAAAACATTCAGTACTTC. Protein: CASSLLGRTLAKNIQYF.

The gene calls are TRBV6-5 and TRBJ1-1, with D uncertain. The CDR3 is 14 amino acids. From germline, CDR1 is MNHEY and CDR2 SVGAGI. The ends were cut back, 0 bases at V and 6 bases at J, with 11 bases in the middle. CDR3 nucleotides: TGTGCCAGCAGTTACTCTGGAGAGGTCCCTGAAGCTTTCTTT. It specifies CASSYSGEVPEAFF.

This clone was counted only a few times. This sequence joins TRBV15 and TRBJ1-1; unclear D gene. Germline CDR1 reads LNHNV; CDR2 reads YYDKDF (reference sequence). The CDR3 runs to 15 residues. V was clipped by 1 base and J by 1 base, with 10 bases between them. The CDR3 region is CATSRASQQNTEAFF. CDR3 DNA: TGTGCCACCAGCAGAGCTTCACAGCAGAACACTGAAGCTTTCTTT.

The rearrangement uses TRBV5-4 and TRBJ2-7, with D unresolved. The V gene lost 2 bases and the J gene lost 3 bases, with 3 bases spanning the gap. CDR1 is SGHNT, CDR2 YYREEE, per germline (reference sequence). The CDR3 length is 11 residues. CDR3 loop: CASSFFYEQYF. The CDR3 region has the DNA TGTGCCAGCAGCTTCTTCTACGAGCAGTACTTC.

This clone appeared a few times. The rearrangement uses TRBV7-8 and TRBJ2-2, with TRBD2 identical over 8 bases. V lost 5 bases to trimming and J lost 7 bases; unmatched junction nucleotides: 9. There are 15 residues in the CDR3. CDR1 is SGHVS, CDR2 FQNEAQ, per germline. The CDR3 loop reads CASSKARTSLGELFF. Written as DNA, the CDR3 is TGTGCCAGCAGCAAGGCCCGGACTAGCCTCGGGGAGCTGTTTTTT.

V is TRBV4-1 and J is TRBJ1-6; D ambiguous. The CDR3 is made up of 14 amino acids. The V and J ends lost 2 bases and 7 bases respectively, with 9 bases between them. Germline V CDR1 and CDR2: MGHRA, YSYEKL. The CDR3: CASSQIRENSPLHF. Here the CDR3 DNA reads TGCGCCAGCAGCCAAATCCGGGAAAATTCACCCCTCCACTTT.

This chain links TRBV2 with TRBJ1-1; 7 nucleotides agree with TRBD1. This CDR3 contains 14 residues. The V gene's germline CDR1 is SNHLY and CDR2 FYNNEI. Trimming removed 7 bases from V and 4 bases from J; junction bases left unmatched: 9. As DNA, the CDR3 is TGTGCCAGCAAACCCGACAGGGCGGGCACTGAAGCTTTCTTT. This gives the protein CASKPDRAGTEAFF.